A single sample gave rise to the 19 T cell receptor beta chains below, sequenced in a study of monozygotic twins with inflammatory bowel disease. TCRdb reanalyzed the 5' RACE reads, giving one entry per CDR3 protein sequence and no DNA. Its table lists 120,000 to 150,000 distinct CDR3 sequences. Sample: blood. These receptor sequences come from a human donor with ulcerative colitis or Crohn's disease, or a healthy co-twin of an affected twin (not recorded which).

V usage is TRBV6-1 and J usage is TRBJ1-2. Germline CDR1 and CDR2: MNHNS and SASEGT. The CDR3 sequence is 15 residues long. CDR3 amino acids: CASSESNRLLYGYTF.

The chain uses TRBV7-9 and TRBJ1-1. Germline lookup yields CDR1 SEHNR and CDR2 FQNEAQ (reference sequence). The length of the CDR3 is 13 residues. The CDR3 region is CASSWEGGTEAFF.

This rearrangement joins TRBV28 to TRBJ2-5; TCRdb designates TRBD1, a call that cannot be tested without DNA. Germline loops: CDR1 MDHEN, CDR2 SYDVKM. This CDR3 has 14 residues. CDR3 in amino acids: CASREGARRETQYF.

This chain connects TRBV20-1 to TRBJ2-1; the TRBD1 assignment by TCRdb is unverifiable without DNA. Germline V CDR1 and CDR2: DFQATT, SNEGSKA (reference sequence). The CDR3 runs to 13 residues. CDR3 amino acids: CSVGRGADNEQFF.

The chain joins TRBV4-3 to TRBJ2-4; TCRdb picks TRBD1, but there is no DNA to check that call. The CDR3 has 15 amino acids. Germline V gene data show CDR1 as LGHNA and CDR2 as YSLEER. The chain's CDR3 is CASSQVHRGGDIQYF.

J is TRBJ1-6 and V is TRBV3-1. The CDR3 loop spans 13 amino acids. Per the germline V gene, CDR1 is LGHDT and CDR2 is YNNKEL (reference sequence). The CDR3 sequence is CASVGLLNSPLHF.

The chain combines TRBV7-2 with TRBJ2-7; TCRdb reports TRBD1, a call that lacks DNA to check it against. From germline, CDR1 is SGHTA and CDR2 FQGNSA. This CDR3 is 15 amino acids long. The CDR3: CASSHPTGAVYEQYF.

The chain joins TRBV7-3 to TRBJ2-3. This CDR3 spans 15 amino acids. Germline-derived CDR1 and CDR2 are SGHTA and FQGTGA. This CDR3 is CASSLTGIFADTQYF.

This chain uses TRBV7-2 with TRBJ1-5; TCRdb lists TRBD1, though no DNA is available to test this call. The germline V gene encodes CDR1 SGHTA and CDR2 FQGNSA. This CDR3 is 13 amino acids long. This CDR3 reads CASSWDRNQPQHF.

This chain uses TRBV9 with TRBJ2-3; lacking DNA, the TRBD1 call made by TCRdb goes unchecked. The CDR3 is 12 residues long. Germline CDR1 SGDLS, CDR2 YYNGEE. The CDR3 sequence: CASSGGENTQYF.

The genes are TRBV28 and TRBJ2-3; TCRdb lists TRBD2, though no DNA is available to test this call. Germline assignment: CDR1 MDHEN and CDR2 SYDVKM. The CDR3 contains 14 residues. The CDR3 spells CASSFGGGTDTQYF.

The chain joins TRBV4-2 to TRBJ1-4; TCRdb outputs TRBD1, but without DNA this stays unchecked. Germline CDR1 LGHNA, CDR2 YNFKEQ. CDR3 size: 16 residues. The CDR3 sequence: CASSQESRGPGEKLFF.

The chain links TRBV6-5 to TRBJ2-1; TCRdb proposes TRBD1, but this gene call is untestable without DNA. This CDR3 has 15 residues. The germline V gene has CDR1 MNHEY and CDR2 SVGAGI. CDR3 in amino acids: CATALTGRTYNEQFF.

The chain joins TRBV7-8 to TRBJ1-4; TCRdb's D call of TRBD1 is untestable without DNA. The V gene's germline CDR1 is SGHVS and CDR2 FQNEAQ. There are 14 residues in the CDR3. This CDR3 is CASSHVPGDEKLFF.

The chain is built from TRBV21-1 and TRBJ2-7; TCRdb lists TRBD1, though no DNA is available to test this call. TRBV21-1 is flagged as a pseudogene. The CDR3 has 14 residues. CDR3 sequence reads: CASSKRNGTGERYF.

This chain uses TRBV6-2 or TRBV6-3 with TRBJ1-2; TCRdb designates TRBD1, a call that cannot be tested without DNA. This CDR3 has 11 residues. Germline V lookup: CDR1 MNHEY, CDR2 SVGEGT. CDR3 sequence: CASGQGGGCTF.

The J gene is TRBJ1-1, the V gene TRBV6-5; TCRdb outputs TRBD1, but without DNA this stays unchecked. The CDR3 is 14 amino acids. Germline lookup yields CDR1 MNHEY and CDR2 SVGAGI. CDR3 residues: CASSYFRVNTEAFF.

The rearrangement links TRBV19 to TRBJ1-2; TCRdb's D call of TRBD1 is untestable without DNA. The germline V gene has CDR1 LNHDA and CDR2 SQIVND (reference sequence). The CDR3 length is 13 residues. CDR3 in amino acids: CASSITRDRGYTF.

The chain couples TRBV6-4 to TRBJ2-4; as DNA is missing, the TRBD1 call by TCRdb cannot be tested. Germline V gene sequence: CDR1 MRHNA, CDR2 SNTAGT. The CDR3 loop spans 13 amino acids. CDR3 region: CASSDSNRQMQYF.